One sample yielded the 30 T cell receptor beta chains listed below, sequenced in a study of blood T cell repertoires in COVID-19. The table came from immunoSEQ multiplex PCR; TCRdb's copy has only in-frame clones and leaves some out. Among about 300,000 clones, about 93% were seen once, and the ten largest hold approximately 1.2%. The sequenced sample consisted of PBMCs or T cells enriched from blood (not recorded which). All receptors derive from a woman in her 30s who had recovered from COVID-19.

The rearrangement joins TRBV3-1 (or the pseudogene TRBV3-2) to TRBJ2-2; 11 bases line up with TRBD2. From germline, CDR1 is LGHDT and CDR2 YNNKEL (reference sequence). This CDR3 region has 16 residues. V dropped 1 base and J dropped 3; count of bases not matched to a gene: 1. DNA for the CDR3: TGTGCCAGCAGCCAAGGACTAGCGGGGTACACCGGGGAGCTGTTTTTT. Residues: CASSQGLAGYTGELFF.

The chain couples TRBV5-4 to TRBJ1-1; tentatively, D is TRBD1 (6 bases). The V end lost 1 base, the J end lost 8 bases, and 12 bases lay between the germline ends. Per germline, CDR1 SGHNT and CDR2 YYREEE (reference sequence). This CDR3 has 13 amino acids. The CDR3: CASSLSADREAFF. The CDR3 nucleotides are TGTGCCAGCAGCTTGTCGGCAGACAGGGAAGCTTTCTTT.

In its sample, this clone was seen many times. The chain carries TRBV3-1 (or the pseudogene TRBV3-2) and TRBJ1-6; 8 nucleotides agree with TRBD1. V was pared by 1 base and J by 7 bases, with 9 bases of the junction left unmatched. Germline CDR1 LGHDT, CDR2 YNNKEL (reference sequence). The CDR3 loop spans 17 amino acids. This CDR3 is CASSQGARGPRNSPLHF. The CDR3, as DNA: TGTGCCAGCAGCCAAGGGGCCAGGGGGCCTAGGAATTCACCCCTCCACTTT.

V and J are TRBV5-4 and TRBJ1-2, with TRBD1 as a possible D gene (5 bases). Germline assignment: CDR1 SGHNT and CDR2 YYREEE (reference sequence). Trimming shortened V by 5 bases and J by 4 bases, and 12 bases separated the two germline ends. The CDR3 has 13 residues. As DNA, the CDR3 is TGTGCCAGCAGTTTGCAGGACATCTATGGCTACACCTTC. Residues: CASSLQDIYGYTF.

CDR3 coding DNA: TGTGCCAGCAGCTCGGAGGTGGGCTATGGCTACACCTTC. Residues: CASSSEVGYGYTF. The chain has TRBV11-3 and TRBJ1-2, with D unresolved. V shed 4 bases and J shed 4 bases, with 10 bases lying between them. This CDR3 has 13 residues. Germline V gene data show CDR1 as SGHNT and CDR2 as YENEEA.

The chain joins TRBV19 to TRBJ2-1; 8 nucleotides line up with TRBD1. The length of the CDR3 is 15 residues. Losses at the gene ends were 4 bases for V and 3 bases for J; bases not matched to a gene: 5. The V gene's germline CDR1 is LNHDA and CDR2 SQIVND (reference sequence). The CDR3 reads CASSTGQEVYNEQFF. Here the CDR3 DNA reads TGTGCCAGTAGTACGGGACAGGAGGTCTACAATGAGCAGTTCTTC.

This clone was seen only once. This chain connects TRBV28 to TRBJ1-2, with D maybe TRBD1 (6 bases). Per germline, CDR1 MDHEN and CDR2 SYDVKM. The germline V and J ends were trimmed by 11 bases and 4 bases, with 14 bases remaining between them. This CDR3 has 12 residues. As DNA, the CDR3 is TGTGCCGTGTCAGGGGCTACCTATGGCTACACCTTC. Translated: CAVSGATYGYTF.

The chain couples TRBV4-3 to TRBJ2-7; D is possibly TRBD1 (6 bases). Trimming removed 1 base from V and 3 bases from J, with 10 bases in between. Looked up from germline, CDR1 is LGHNA and CDR2 is YSLEER. The CDR3 has 14 residues. The CDR3 loop is CASSQARGLYEQYF. Written as DNA, the CDR3 is TGCGCCAGCAGCCAAGCCAGGGGTCTCTACGAGCAGTACTTC.

For the CDR3, the DNA is TGTGCCAGCAGTTTAGTGAGGGGAGGGCCCAAAAACATTCAGTACTTC. Its translation: CASSLVRGGPKNIQYF. The J gene is TRBJ2-4, the V gene TRBV28; TRBD2 agrees at 7 bases. The CDR3 is made up of 16 amino acids. From germline, CDR1 is MDHEN and CDR2 SYDVKM. After removal of 2 bases from V and 2 bases from J, the junction contained 6 bases not matched to a gene.

This clone has a single count. The genes are TRBV7-2 and TRBJ1-5; TRBD1 agrees at 8 bases. The CDR3 sequence is 15 residues long. CDR1 SGHTA and CDR2 FQGNSA come from the germline V gene. V trimming: 3 bases; J trimming: 3 bases; junction bases outside the gene matches: 4. The DNA for the CDR3 is TGTGCCAGCAGCTTCTGGCAGGGGGCCAATCAGCCCCAGCATTTT. This sequence encodes CASSFWQGANQPQHF.

The gene calls are TRBV5-4 and TRBJ1-1; TRBD1 matches at 7 bases. CDR1 and CDR2 from the germline V gene are SGHNT and YYREEE (reference sequence). After removal of 4 bases from V and 1 base from J, the junction contained 10 bases not matched to a gene. The CDR3 is 16 amino acids. The CDR3, as DNA: TGTGCCAGCAGCAAGACCGGGAGGGGGCAGAACACTGAAGCTTTCTTT. As protein: CASSKTGRGQNTEAFF.

In its sample, this clone was seen once. CDR3 nucleotides: TGTGCCAGTAGTATAGATGGGTCGGGACTTGAGACCCAGTACTTC. Translated, it gives CASSIDGSGLETQYF. The chain is built from TRBV19 and TRBJ2-5; maybe TRBD2 (6 bases). From germline, CDR1 is LNHDA and CDR2 SQIVND (reference sequence). The CDR3 is 15 amino acids. V dropped 0 bases and J dropped 5 bases, with 13 bases sitting between them.

The chain uses TRBV28 and TRBJ2-2; 13 bases map to TRBD2. Germline lookup yields CDR1 MDHEN and CDR2 SYDVKM. V lost 6 bases and J lost 7; bases outside the gene matches: 5. CDR3 length: 15 amino acids. The CDR3, as DNA: TGTGCCAGCAGAGGACTAGCGGGAGTAGGCGGGGAGCTGTTTTTT. Its protein product is CASRGLAGVGGELFF. Looking up the rest from reference TRBV28 and TRBJ2-2 gives the full variable domain: DVKVTQSSRYLVKRTGEKVFLECVQDMDHENMFWYRQDPGLGLRLIYFSYDVKMKEKGDIPEGYSVSREKKERFSLILESASTNQTSMYLCASRGLAGVGGELFFGEGSRLTVL.

J is TRBJ2-3 and V is TRBV7-2; TRBD1 matches at 7 bases. The CDR3 is 15 residues long. The V segment lost 5 bases and the J segment 5 bases; nucleotides outside the gene matches: 10. Per the germline V gene, CDR1 is SGHTA and CDR2 is FQGNSA. The CDR3 is CASSLRDRVVDTQYF. For the CDR3, the DNA is TGTGCCAGCAGCCTCCGGGACAGAGTCGTAGATACGCAGTATTTT. The whole variable domain, remainder taken from reference TRBV7-2 and TRBJ2-3, is GAGVSQSPSNKVTEKGKDVELRCDPISGHTALYWYRQSLGQGLEFLIYFQGNSAPDKSGLPSDRFSAERTGGSVSTLTIQRTQQEDSAVYLCASSLRDRVVDTQYFGPGTRLTVL.

This clone appeared once. This chain links TRBV19 with TRBJ1-3, with TRBD1 identical over 8 bases. The CDR3 is made up of 15 amino acids. Germline loops: CDR1 LNHDA, CDR2 SQIVND (reference sequence). V shed 8 bases and J 4 bases; nucleotides not matched to a gene: 10. The CDR3 DNA reads TGTGCCAGTTCCTCCGGACAGGGAGTGGGAAACACCATATATTTT. Its protein is CASSSGQGVGNTIYF. Full variable domain (missing parts from reference TRBV19 and TRBJ1-3): DGGITQSPKYLFRKEGQNVTLSCEQNLNHDAMYWYRQDPGQGLRLIYYSQIVNDFQKGDIAEGYSVSREKKESFPLTVTSAQKNPTAFYLCASSSGQGVGNTIYFGEGSWLTVV.

V is TRBV11-2 and J is TRBJ2-5; 10 nucleotides agree with TRBD1. CDR1 SGHAT and CDR2 FQNNGV come from the germline V gene. V shed 5 bases and J 4 bases; nucleotides not matched to a gene: 4. This CDR3 has 14 residues. CDR3 bases: TGTGCCAGCAGCCCTGACAGGGGGCTAGAGACCCAGTACTTC. It codes for CASSPDRGLETQYF.

The chain couples TRBV5-1 to TRBJ1-4; TRBD1 matches at 7 bases. This CDR3 is built from 15 residues. V trimming: 4 bases; J trimming: 7 bases; junction bases outside the gene matches: 10. Germline-derived CDR1 and CDR2 are SGHRS and YFSETQ. CDR3 sequence: CASSPRQGRGEKLFF. CDR3 bases: TGCGCCAGCAGCCCCAGACAGGGACGTGGTGAAAAACTGTTTTTT.

The CDR3 nucleotides read TGTGCCAATAAAGTACAGGGAAAGGGTGAGCAGTTCTTC. Protein sequence: CANKVQGKGEQFF. The chain couples TRBV12-3 or TRBV12-4 to TRBJ2-1; a possible D gene is TRBD1 (6 bases). The CDR3 consists of 13 residues. V lost 10 bases, J lost 9 bases, and 19 bases lay in between.

The CDR3 DNA reads TGTGCCAGCAGTGGCCTCCAACTTAATTCACCCCTCCACTTT. Protein sequence: CASSGLQLNSPLHF. The rearrangement joins TRBV2 to TRBJ1-6; D gene ambiguous. This CDR3 is 14 amino acids long. Germline CDR1 SNHLY, CDR2 FYNNEI. The V end was cut by 4 bases, the J end by 6 bases, with 10 bases between.

This clone came up a few times. This rearrangement joins TRBV28 to TRBJ2-3; D call uncertain. Per the germline V gene, CDR1 is MDHEN and CDR2 is SYDVKM. The CDR3 is 14 amino acids. V gave up 3 bases and J gave up 3 bases, with 10 bases separating them. The CDR3 nucleotides read TGTGCCAGCAGTTTGAGAACGGTTACAGATACGCAGTATTTT. It translates to CASSLRTVTDTQYF.

The rearrangement joins TRBV7-8 to TRBJ2-4; D gene unclear. CDR3 length: 14 amino acids. The germline V gene has CDR1 SGHVS and CDR2 FQNEAQ. Trimming removed 7 bases from V and 5 bases from J, with 15 bases in between. The CDR3 region is CASTFTPTQNIQYF. CDR3 nucleotides: TGTGCCAGCACCTTCACCCCTACCCAAAACATTCAGTACTTC.

The chain joins TRBV7-2 to TRBJ1-4; D call uncertain. Germline values: CDR1 SGHTA, CDR2 FQGNSA. Trimming removed 5 bases from V and 3 bases from J, with 13 bases in between. The CDR3 runs 15 residues. The CDR3 loop is CASSRSEVSNEKLFF. DNA of the CDR3: TGTGCCAGCAGCCGGTCTGAGGTTTCTAATGAAAAACTGTTTTTT.

The genes are TRBV5-1 and TRBJ2-7; TRBD2 matches 13 bases. CDR3 length: 19 residues. V shed 6 bases, J shed 0 bases, and the junction held 15 bases outside the gene matches. In germline, CDR1 is SGHRS, CDR2 YFSETQ. CDR3 region: CASTVGTSGTSKSSYEQYF. CDR3 nucleotide sequence: TGCGCCAGCACTGTTGGGACTAGCGGGACGTCTAAGAGCTCCTACGAGCAGTACTTC.

This clone is a singleton in its sample. The chain joins TRBV9 to TRBJ1-1; D is ambiguous. This CDR3 is built from 14 residues. CDR1 SGDLS and CDR2 YYNGEE come from the germline V gene. The germline V and J ends were trimmed by 4 bases and 1 base, with 11 bases remaining between them. CDR3 in amino acids: CASSSRTENTEAFF. DNA of the CDR3: TGTGCCAGCAGCTCCCGAACAGAGAACACTGAAGCTTTCTTT.

Comment on this clone: Additional DNA sequences in this sample encode the identical CDR3. This chain joins TRBV9 and TRBJ1-5; D might be TRBD1 (6 bases). The ends were cut back, 0 bases at V and 2 bases at J, with 9 bases in the middle. In germline, CDR1 is SGDLS, CDR2 YYNGEE. The CDR3 is 15 residues long. The CDR3 loop is CASSVGGGGNQPQHF. DNA of the CDR3: TGTGCCAGCAGCGTAGGAGGGGGGGGCAATCAGCCCCAGCATTTT.

The chain is built from TRBV28 and TRBJ2-5; D gene unclear. CDR3 length: 15 amino acids. The germline CDR1 and CDR2 sequences are MDHEN and SYDVKM. The V end lost 3 bases, the J end lost 2 bases, and 13 bases lay between the germline ends. This CDR3 reads CASSLVVQTQETQYF. CDR3 DNA: TGTGCCAGCAGTTTGGTTGTACAGACACAAGAGACCCAGTACTTC.

The V gene is TRBV27, the J gene TRBJ2-2, with 14 bases lining up with TRBD2. V lost 6 bases and J lost 0; bases outside the gene matches: 3. This CDR3 spans 17 amino acids. Germline V gene lookup returns CDR1 MNHEY and CDR2 SMNVEV (reference sequence). The CDR3 region is CASRRLAGGPNTGELFF. CDR3 bases: TGTGCCAGCAGAAGACTAGCGGGAGGGCCGAACACCGGGGAGCTGTTTTTT.

In DNA, the CDR3 is TGTGCCTGGACTATCGCCAGGGGTAGGGGCGAGCAGTACTTC. This sequence encodes CAWTIARGRGEQYF. The chain couples TRBV30 to TRBJ2-7; TRBD1 is a possible D gene (6 bases). This CDR3 comprises 14 residues. CDR1 is GTSNPN, CDR2 SVGIG, per germline (reference sequence). Trimming pared 4 bases from V and 6 bases from J, leaving 19 bases between.

The chain links TRBV6-6 to TRBJ2-1, with 12 bases that match TRBD2. The trim removed 7 bases at V and 3 bases at J, leaving 7 bases unmatched. Germline CDR1 and CDR2: MNHNY and SVGAGI (reference sequence). The CDR3 spans 16 residues. The CDR3 nucleotides are TGTGCCAGCACCAGACTAGCGGGAGAATACTACAATGAGCAGTTCTTC. Protein sequence: CASTRLAGEYYNEQFF.

The chain joins TRBV6-5 to TRBJ2-1, with 9 bases lining up with TRBD2. In germline, CDR1 is MNHEY, CDR2 SVGAGI. There are 12 residues in the CDR3. Losses at the gene ends were 11 bases for V and 7 bases for J; bases not matched to a gene: 6. In DNA form, the CDR3 reads TGTGCCGCGTCTAGCGGGACTAATGAGCAGTTCTTC. Translated, it gives CAASSGTNEQFF.